This is a list of T cell receptor beta chains from one sample in a study of vaccination and CD4 T cells after COVID-19. Which antigens these TCRs recognize remains unknown. TCRdb processed the PCR reads anew with MiXCR; each CDR3 protein has one entry. The sample shows 9,500 to 15,000 distinct CDR3 sequences, around 50% of them seen only once. Sequencing was carried out using CD4+ T cells from blood, cultured in vitro. The receptors originated from a human donor who had recovered from COVID-19. Both conserved end residues are part of each CDR3. The D gene is left open where the match is weak. The size of a clone is reported for some rows only, either as once, few or many, or as a class for expanded clones.

clone_size: -
d_call: -
v_call: TRBV7-2
j_call: TRBJ2-7
cdr3_nt: TGTGCCAGCAGCGTGTCGAGCTCCTACGAGCAGTACTTC
cdr3_aa: CASSVSSSYEQYF

clone_size: -
d_call: -
v_call: TRBV20-1
j_call: TRBJ1-5
cdr3_nt: TGCAGTGCTAGTATGGGACTGAATCAGCCCCAGCATTTT
cdr3_aa: CSASMGLNQPQHF

clone_size: few
d_call: TRBD2
v_call: TRBV7-9
j_call: TRBJ2-7
cdr3_nt: TGTGCCAGCAGCTTAGCGGCGGGAGCGTCCTACGAGCAGTACTTC
cdr3_aa: CASSLAAGASYEQYF

clone_size: -
d_call: -
v_call: TRBV5-8
j_call: TRBJ2-5
cdr3_nt: TGTGCCAGCAGCTTATGGGGAGGCCAAGAGACCCAGTACTTC
cdr3_aa: CASSLWGGQETQYF

clone_size: once
d_call: TRBD1
v_call: TRBV20-1
j_call: TRBJ2-3
cdr3_nt: TGCAGTGCTAGAAGGGGACAGACTAGCACAGATACGCAGTATTTT
cdr3_aa: CSARRGQTSTDTQYF

clone_size: -
d_call: TRBD2
v_call: TRBV20-1
j_call: TRBJ2-7
cdr3_nt: TGCAGTGCCACCAGGACTAGCGTCACCTACGAGCAGTACTTC
cdr3_aa: CSATRTSVTYEQYF

clone_size: few
d_call: -
v_call: TRBV7-9
j_call: TRBJ2-5
cdr3_nt: TGTGCTGGGGTTCGAACGGGGTACCAAGAGACCCAGTACTTC
cdr3_aa: CAGVRTGYQETQYF

clone_size: -
d_call: -
v_call: TRBV7-9
j_call: TRBJ1-1
cdr3_nt: TGTGCCAGCAGCGCGACAGGGAACACTGAAGCTTTCTTT
cdr3_aa: CASSATGNTEAFF

clone_size: -
d_call: -
v_call: TRBV20-1
j_call: TRBJ1-1
cdr3_nt: TGCAGTGCTAGTTTGGGACTGGAGTTCTCCGAAGCTTTCTTT
cdr3_aa: CSASLGLEFSEAFF

clone_size: -
d_call: TRBD2
v_call: TRBV30
j_call: TRBJ2-1
cdr3_nt: TGTGCCTGGAGTGTACCGACTAGCTCAAATGAGCAGTTCTTC
cdr3_aa: CAWSVPTSSNEQFF

clone_size: -
d_call: -
v_call: TRBV7-9
j_call: TRBJ2-7
cdr3_nt: TGTGCCAGCAGCTCGGGATTATCCTACGAGCAGTACTTC
cdr3_aa: CASSSGLSYEQYF

clone_size: large
d_call: TRBD1
v_call: TRBV30
j_call: TRBJ2-7
cdr3_nt: TGTGCCTGGAGTTTCAGGGGACAGGCGTCCTACGAGCAGTACTTC
cdr3_aa: CAWSFRGQASYEQYF

clone_size: few
d_call: TRBD2
v_call: TRBV5-1
j_call: TRBJ2-3
cdr3_nt: TGCGCCAGCAGCCTGGGACTAGCGGTCACAGATACGCAGTATTTT
cdr3_aa: CASSLGLAVTDTQYF

clone_size: few
d_call: -
v_call: TRBV20-1
j_call: TRBJ1-1
cdr3_nt: TGCAGTGCTACTCCAAGGGACACTGAAGCTTTCTTT
cdr3_aa: CSATPRDTEAFF

clone_size: -
d_call: TRBD2
v_call: TRBV6-2/TRBV6-3
j_call: TRBJ2-7
cdr3_nt: TGTGCCAGCAACATAGCGGGGGCAGGCTCCTACGAGCAGTACTTC
cdr3_aa: CASNIAGAGSYEQYF

clone_size: -
d_call: -
v_call: TRBV29-1
j_call: TRBJ2-5
cdr3_nt: TGCAGCGGGACGAGTATTGGGGGCGGCGAGACCCAGTACTTC
cdr3_aa: CSGTSIGGGETQYF

clone_size: -
d_call: -
v_call: TRBV4-3
j_call: TRBJ2-2
cdr3_nt: TGCGCCAGCAGCCAAGATCCGAACACCGGGGAGCTGTTTTTT
cdr3_aa: CASSQDPNTGELFF

clone_size: -
d_call: TRBD2
v_call: TRBV20-1
j_call: TRBJ2-3
cdr3_nt: TGCAGTGCTAGAGCGGGAGGGCGAACAGATACGCAGTATTTT
cdr3_aa: CSARAGGRTDTQYF

clone_size: -
d_call: TRBD1
v_call: TRBV2
j_call: TRBJ1-4
cdr3_nt: TGTGCCAGCAGCGGACAGGGGGCTGAAAAACTGTTTTTT
cdr3_aa: CASSGQGAEKLFF

clone_size: few
d_call: -
v_call: TRBV6-4
j_call: TRBJ2-5
cdr3_nt: TGTGCCAGCAGTTCCCAGCTCGGGGGGACCCAGTACTTC
cdr3_aa: CASSSQLGGTQYF

clone_size: few
d_call: -
v_call: TRBV6-5
j_call: TRBJ1-5
cdr3_nt: TGTGCCAGCAGTTACTCAGGGTGGGGCAGGGATCAGCCCCAGCATTTT
cdr3_aa: CASSYSGWGRDQPQHF

clone_size: once
d_call: -
v_call: TRBV11-2
j_call: TRBJ2-2
cdr3_nt: TGTGCCAGCAGCCCAATTGGGGGGCGAAGGTTACCCACCGGGGAGCTGTTTTTT
cdr3_aa: CASSPIGGRRLPTGELFF

clone_size: -
d_call: TRBD1
v_call: TRBV19
j_call: TRBJ1-5
cdr3_nt: TGTGCCAGTAGTATCCGGGACAGGGTGGGCAATCAGCCCCAGCATTTT
cdr3_aa: CASSIRDRVGNQPQHF

clone_size: -
d_call: TRBD2
v_call: TRBV27
j_call: TRBJ2-5
cdr3_nt: TGTGCCAGCAGTTTTTGGGGGGGAGTAGAGACCCAGTACTTC
cdr3_aa: CASSFWGGVETQYF

clone_size: -
d_call: TRBD1
v_call: TRBV6-5
j_call: TRBJ1-2
cdr3_nt: TGTGCCAGCAGTTACTCGGACAGGATGGGCGGCTACACCTTC
cdr3_aa: CASSYSDRMGGYTF

clone_size: -
d_call: -
v_call: TRBV7-2
j_call: TRBJ2-3
cdr3_nt: TGTGCCAGCAGCTTAGGCGCGGGTGGAGGTTGGGATACGCAGTATTTT
cdr3_aa: CASSLGAGGGWDTQYF

clone_size: -
d_call: TRBD1
v_call: TRBV28
j_call: TRBJ1-5
cdr3_nt: TGTGCCAGTAGACAGGGAGTAGATCAGCCCCAGCATTTT
cdr3_aa: CASRQGVDQPQHF

clone_size: once
d_call: TRBD2
v_call: TRBV20-1
j_call: TRBJ2-7
cdr3_nt: TGCAGTGCTAGCGGGACTAGTAGCACCCTTTCCTACGAGCAGTACTTC
cdr3_aa: CSASGTSSTLSYEQYF

clone_size: -
d_call: -
v_call: TRBV28
j_call: TRBJ1-2
cdr3_nt: TGTGCCAGCAGTTTATCTGGGGGGTTACTTAACTATGGCTACACCTTC
cdr3_aa: CASSLSGGLLNYGYTF

clone_size: -
d_call: TRBD1
v_call: TRBV20-1
j_call: TRBJ2-7
cdr3_nt: TGCAGTGCTAGGGGACAGGGTATCCATTCATCTACCTACGAGCAGTACTTC
cdr3_aa: CSARGQGIHSSTYEQYF

clone_size: -
d_call: TRBD2
v_call: TRBV20-1
j_call: TRBJ2-3
cdr3_nt: TGCAGTGCTACACCAATAGCGGGAGTAGCGACAGATACGCAGTATTTT
cdr3_aa: CSATPIAGVATDTQYF

clone_size: few
d_call: -
v_call: TRBV6-1
j_call: TRBJ1-2
cdr3_nt: TGTGCCAGCAGTGTAGACAGCTATGGCTACACCTTC
cdr3_aa: CASSVDSYGYTF

clone_size: -
d_call: TRBD2
v_call: TRBV19
j_call: TRBJ2-3
cdr3_nt: TGTGCCAGTAGTAGAAGGTCGGCTAGCGGCACCACAGATACGCAGTATTTT
cdr3_aa: CASSRRSASGTTDTQYF

clone_size: -
d_call: TRBD2
v_call: TRBV2
j_call: TRBJ2-1
cdr3_nt: TGTGCCAGCAGCGGGGGGATTCGTGACAATGAGCAGTTCTTC
cdr3_aa: CASSGGIRDNEQFF

clone_size: -
d_call: TRBD1
v_call: TRBV30
j_call: TRBJ2-4
cdr3_nt: TGTGCCTGGAGTACCCGGGACAGGGGTTCCAAAAACATTCAGTACTTC
cdr3_aa: CAWSTRDRGSKNIQYF

clone_size: -
d_call: -
v_call: TRBV6-5
j_call: TRBJ2-1
cdr3_nt: TGTGCCAGCAGCGACTCGAGGACACGCCACAATGAGCAGTTCTTC
cdr3_aa: CASSDSRTRHNEQFF

clone_size: -
d_call: -
v_call: TRBV6-1
j_call: TRBJ1-1
cdr3_nt: TGTGCCAGCAGCCCAGCAAGCTACAGACCTGAAGCTTTCTTT
cdr3_aa: CASSPASYRPEAFF